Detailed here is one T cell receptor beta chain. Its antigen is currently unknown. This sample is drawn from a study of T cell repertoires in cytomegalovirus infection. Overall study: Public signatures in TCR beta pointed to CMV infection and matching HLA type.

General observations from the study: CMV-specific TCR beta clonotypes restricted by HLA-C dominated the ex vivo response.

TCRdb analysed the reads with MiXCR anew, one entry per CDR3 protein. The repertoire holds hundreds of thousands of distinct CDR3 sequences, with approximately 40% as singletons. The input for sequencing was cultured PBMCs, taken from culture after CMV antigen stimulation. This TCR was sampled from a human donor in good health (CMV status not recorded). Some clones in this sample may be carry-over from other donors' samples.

This CDR3 is CAITRDLNEKLFF. For the CDR3, the DNA is TGTGCCATCACCCGGGACCTAAATGAAAAACTGTTTTTT. J is TRBJ1-4 and V is TRBV10-3, with a possible D match to TRBD1 (5 bases). The CDR3 length is 13 residues. V was pared by 7 bases and J by 5 bases, with 11 bases between. The germline V gene encodes CDR1 ENHRY and CDR2 SYGVKD.